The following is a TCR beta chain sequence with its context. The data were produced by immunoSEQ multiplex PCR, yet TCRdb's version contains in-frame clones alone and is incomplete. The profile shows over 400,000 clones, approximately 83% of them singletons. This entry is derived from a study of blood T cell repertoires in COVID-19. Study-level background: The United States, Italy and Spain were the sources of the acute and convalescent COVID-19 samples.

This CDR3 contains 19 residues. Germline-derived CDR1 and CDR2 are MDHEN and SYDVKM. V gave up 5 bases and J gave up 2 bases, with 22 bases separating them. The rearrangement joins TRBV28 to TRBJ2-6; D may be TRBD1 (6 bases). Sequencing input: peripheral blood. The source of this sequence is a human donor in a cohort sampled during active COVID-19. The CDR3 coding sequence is TGTGCCAGCAGTCACATGACGAGGGACATCATTGCTGGGGCCAACGTCCTGACTTTC. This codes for CASSHMTRDIIAGANVLTF.